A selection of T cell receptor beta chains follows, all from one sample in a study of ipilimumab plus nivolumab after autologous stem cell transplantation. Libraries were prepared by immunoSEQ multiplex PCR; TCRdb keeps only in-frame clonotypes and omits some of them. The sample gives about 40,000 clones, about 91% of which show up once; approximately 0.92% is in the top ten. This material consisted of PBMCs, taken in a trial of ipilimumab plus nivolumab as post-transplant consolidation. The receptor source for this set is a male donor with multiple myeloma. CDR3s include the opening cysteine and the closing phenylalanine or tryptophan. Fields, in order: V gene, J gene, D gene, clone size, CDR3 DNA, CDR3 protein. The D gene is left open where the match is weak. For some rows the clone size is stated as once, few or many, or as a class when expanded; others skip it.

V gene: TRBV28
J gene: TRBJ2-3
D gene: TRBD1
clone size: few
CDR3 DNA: TGTGCCAGCAGTCTGGACAGGGACACAGATACGCAGTATTTT
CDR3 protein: CASSLDRDTDTQYF

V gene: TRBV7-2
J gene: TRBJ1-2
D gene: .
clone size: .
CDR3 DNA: TGTGCCAGCAGCTTAGGAAGGAGGAGGATACCCCGCTATGGCTACACCTTC
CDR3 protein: CASSLGRRRIPRYGYTF

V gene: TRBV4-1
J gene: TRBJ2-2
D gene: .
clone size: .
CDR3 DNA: TGCGCCAGCAGTCGACTAGTAGCCGGGGAGCTGTTTTTT
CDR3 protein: CASSRLVAGELFF

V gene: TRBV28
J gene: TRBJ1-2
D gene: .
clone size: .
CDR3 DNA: TGTGCCAGCAGTTTGACGGTCGCCCGCCTCTATGGCTACACCTTC
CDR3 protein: CASSLTVARLYGYTF

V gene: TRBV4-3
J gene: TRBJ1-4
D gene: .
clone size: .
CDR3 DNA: TGCGCCAGCAGCCAAGTTCGAACTAATGAAAAACTGTTTTTT
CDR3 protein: CASSQVRTNEKLFF

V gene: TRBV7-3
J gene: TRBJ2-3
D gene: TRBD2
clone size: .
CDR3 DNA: TGTGCCAGCTCCATACCGGGGGGTACGCAGTATTTT
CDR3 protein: CASSIPGGTQYF

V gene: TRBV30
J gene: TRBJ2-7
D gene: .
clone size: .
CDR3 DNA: TGTGCTGCCGGGGGCGTGAGCTCCTACGAGCAGTACTTC
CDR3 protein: CAAGGVSSYEQYF

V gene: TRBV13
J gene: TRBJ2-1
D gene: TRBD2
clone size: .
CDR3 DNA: TGTGCCAGCAGGCAACCCCGGGGTAGCGGGAGAATGCATGAGCAGTTCTTC
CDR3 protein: CASRQPRGSGRMHEQFF

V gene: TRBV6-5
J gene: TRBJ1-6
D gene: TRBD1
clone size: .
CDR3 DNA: TGTGCCAGCAGTTACTCGGCAGGGGGTACGAATTCACCCCTCCACTTT
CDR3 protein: CASSYSAGGTNSPLHF

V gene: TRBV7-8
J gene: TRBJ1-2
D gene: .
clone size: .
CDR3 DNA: TGTGCCAGCAGCTTAGGTCAGAGAGCTAACTATGGCTACACCTTC
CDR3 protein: CASSLGQRANYGYTF

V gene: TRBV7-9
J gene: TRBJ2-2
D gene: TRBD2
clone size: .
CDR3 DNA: TGTGCCAGCAGCTCCCCCAGCGGGGGGGCCGGGGAGCTGTTTTTT
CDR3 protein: CASSSPSGGAGELFF

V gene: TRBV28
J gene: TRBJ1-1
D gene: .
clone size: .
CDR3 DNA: TGTGCCAGCAGTTTTGGGGACACTGAAGCTTTCTTT
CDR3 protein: CASSFGDTEAFF

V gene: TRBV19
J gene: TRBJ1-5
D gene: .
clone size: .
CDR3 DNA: TGTGCCAGTAGTATAGATTTGGGCCTACAGGGCCGTAATCAGCCCCAGCATTTT
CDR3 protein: CASSIDLGLQGRNQPQHF

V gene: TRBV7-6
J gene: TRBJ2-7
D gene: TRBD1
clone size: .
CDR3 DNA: TGTGCCAGCAGCCACCGGGACAGGGGGCGCGAGCAGTACTTC
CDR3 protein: CASSHRDRGREQYF

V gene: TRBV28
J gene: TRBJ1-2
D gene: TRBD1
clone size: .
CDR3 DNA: TGTGCCAGCAGTTTAGCGGGGACAGGGCGTAACTATGGCTACACCTTC
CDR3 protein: CASSLAGTGRNYGYTF

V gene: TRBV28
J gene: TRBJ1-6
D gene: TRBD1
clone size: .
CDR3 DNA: TGTGCCAGCAGAAGGGGACAGACTTCACCCCTCCACTTT
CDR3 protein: CASRRGQTSPLHF

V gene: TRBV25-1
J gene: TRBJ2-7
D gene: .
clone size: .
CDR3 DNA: TGTGCCAGCAGGTACAGGAACACCCCCAACTCCTACGAGCAGTACTTC
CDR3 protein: CASRYRNTPNSYEQYF

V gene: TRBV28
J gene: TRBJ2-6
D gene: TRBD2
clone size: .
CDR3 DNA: TGTGCCAGCAGTCTACTAGCGGGAGCCGTGGGAGGGGCCAACGTCCTGACTTTC
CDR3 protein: CASSLLAGAVGGANVLTF

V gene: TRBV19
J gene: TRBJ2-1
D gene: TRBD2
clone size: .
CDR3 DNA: TGTGCCACCTCTGGGAGGGTTTTCGATGAGCAGTTCTTC
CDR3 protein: CATSGRVFDEQFF

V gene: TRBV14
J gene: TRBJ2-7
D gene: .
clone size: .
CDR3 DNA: TGTGCCAGCAGCCAAGACTTCGAGCAGTACTTC
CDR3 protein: CASSQDFEQYF

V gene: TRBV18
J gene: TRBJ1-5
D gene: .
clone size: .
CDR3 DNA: TGTGCCAGCTCACCAGCTACGACAGGTGGCAATCAGCCCCAGCATTTT
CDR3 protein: CASSPATTGGNQPQHF

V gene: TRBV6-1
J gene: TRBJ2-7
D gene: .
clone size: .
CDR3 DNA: TGTGCCAGCAGTGAACGGGGTGGCGAGCAGTACTTC
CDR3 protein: CASSERGGEQYF

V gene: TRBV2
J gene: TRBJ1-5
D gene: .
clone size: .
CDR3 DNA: TGTGCCAGCAGTGAAGCGGGACGGACAGTGAGAGATCAGCCCCAGCATTTT
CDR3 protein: CASSEAGRTVRDQPQHF

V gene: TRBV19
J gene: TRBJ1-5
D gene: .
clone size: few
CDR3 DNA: TGTGCCAGTAGTATACCCCCCCAGGGTTCGTATAGCAATCAGCCCCAGCATTTT
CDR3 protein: CASSIPPQGSYSNQPQHF

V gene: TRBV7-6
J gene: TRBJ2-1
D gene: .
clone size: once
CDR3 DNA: TGTGCCAGCAGCTTAGAGGGGGACAATGAGCAGTTCTTC
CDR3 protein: CASSLEGDNEQFF

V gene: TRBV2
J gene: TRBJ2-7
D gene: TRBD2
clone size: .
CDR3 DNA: TGTGCCAGTTTCATGACTCGCGGGGGGGCGGGCGAGCAGTACTTC
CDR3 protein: CASFMTRGGAGEQYF

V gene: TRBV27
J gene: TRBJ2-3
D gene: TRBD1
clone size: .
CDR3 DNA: TGTGCCAGCAGCACGGGACAGGGCTGGGATACGCAGTATTTT
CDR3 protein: CASSTGQGWDTQYF

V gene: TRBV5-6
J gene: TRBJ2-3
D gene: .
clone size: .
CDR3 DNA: TGTGCCAGCAGCCCCTCGGTTTTAGATACGCAGTATTTT
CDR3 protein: CASSPSVLDTQYF

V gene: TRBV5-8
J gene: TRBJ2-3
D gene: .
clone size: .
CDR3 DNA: TGTGCCAGCAGAGGAGGGATCAGCACAGATACGCAGTATTTT
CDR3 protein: CASRGGISTDTQYF

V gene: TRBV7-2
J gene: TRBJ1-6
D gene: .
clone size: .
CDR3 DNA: TGTGCCAGCAGCCTGGGGGGGGCAGGCTATAATTCACCCCTCCACTTT
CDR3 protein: CASSLGGAGYNSPLHF

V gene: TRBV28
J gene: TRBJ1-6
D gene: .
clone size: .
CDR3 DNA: TGTGCCTGTTCACCGGGCCATGAGGGCGGGTCACCCCTCCACTTT
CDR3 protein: CACSPGHEGGSPLHF

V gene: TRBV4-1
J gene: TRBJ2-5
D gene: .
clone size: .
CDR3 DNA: TGCGCCAGCAGCCAAGAAACAGCGCCGCAAGAGACCCAGTACTTC
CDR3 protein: CASSQETAPQETQYF

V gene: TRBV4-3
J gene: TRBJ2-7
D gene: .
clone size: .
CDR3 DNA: TGCGCCAGCAGCCAAGATAACGGGCAGCTCGAGCAGTACTTC
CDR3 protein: CASSQDNGQLEQYF

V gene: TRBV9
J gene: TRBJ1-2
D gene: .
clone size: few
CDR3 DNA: TGTGCCAGCAGCGTAGCCCCAGGTAACTATGGCTACACCTTC
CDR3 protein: CASSVAPGNYGYTF

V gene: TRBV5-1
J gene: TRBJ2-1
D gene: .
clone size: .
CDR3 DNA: TGCGCCAGCAGCCCTAGGGTGGCAGGGAGGAATGAGCAGTTCTTC
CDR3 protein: CASSPRVAGRNEQFF

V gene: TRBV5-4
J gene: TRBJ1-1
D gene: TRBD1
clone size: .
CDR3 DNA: TGTGCCAGCAGCCCCGGGACAGGGGGCGAGTCGAACACTGAAGCTTTCTTT
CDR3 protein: CASSPGTGGESNTEAFF

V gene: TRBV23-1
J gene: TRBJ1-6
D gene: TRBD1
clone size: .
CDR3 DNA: TGCGCCAGCAGTCAATCGTCGACAGGGTGTAATTCACCCCTCCACTTT
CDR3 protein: CASSQSSTGCNSPLHF

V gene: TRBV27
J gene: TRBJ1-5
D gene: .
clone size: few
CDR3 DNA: TGTGCCAGCAGTTCATACAGCAATCAGCCCCAGCATTTT
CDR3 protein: CASSSYSNQPQHF

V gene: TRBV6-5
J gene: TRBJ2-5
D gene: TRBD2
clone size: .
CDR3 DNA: TGTGCCAGCAGGCCTGGCGGGGGGTACAAAGAGACCCAGTACTTC
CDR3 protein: CASRPGGGYKETQYF

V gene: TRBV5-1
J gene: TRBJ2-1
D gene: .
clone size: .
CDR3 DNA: TGCGCCAGCAAAGGGCCAACCTCGACCAACAATGAGCAGTTCTTC
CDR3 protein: CASKGPTSTNNEQFF

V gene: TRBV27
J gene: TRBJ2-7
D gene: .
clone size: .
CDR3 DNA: TGTGCCAGCAGTTGGGGGGTAACCTACGAGCAGTACTTC
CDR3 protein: CASSWGVTYEQYF

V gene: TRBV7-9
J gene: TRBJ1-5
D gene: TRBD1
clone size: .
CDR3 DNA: TGTGCCAGCAACAGGGGAGGTAGCAATCAGCCCCAGCATTTT
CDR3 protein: CASNRGGSNQPQHF

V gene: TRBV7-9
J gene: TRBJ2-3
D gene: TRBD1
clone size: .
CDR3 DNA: TGTGCCAGCAGCTTCCCCGGGACAGACCCCACAGATACGCAGTATTTT
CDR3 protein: CASSFPGTDPTDTQYF

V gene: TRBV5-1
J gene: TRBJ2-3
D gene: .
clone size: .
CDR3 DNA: TGCGCCAGCAGCCGGGGGGATACGCAGTATTTT
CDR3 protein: CASSRGDTQYF

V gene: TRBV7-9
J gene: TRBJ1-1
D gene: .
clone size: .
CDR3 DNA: TGTGCCAGCAGCTCTGGGGCCACTGAAGCTTTCTTT
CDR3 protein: CASSSGATEAFF

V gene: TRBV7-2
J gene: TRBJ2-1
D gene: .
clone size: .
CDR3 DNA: TGTGCCAGCAGCTTAAGATTGGATCCGCTCGGGGGTGAGCAGTTCTTC
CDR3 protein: CASSLRLDPLGGEQFF